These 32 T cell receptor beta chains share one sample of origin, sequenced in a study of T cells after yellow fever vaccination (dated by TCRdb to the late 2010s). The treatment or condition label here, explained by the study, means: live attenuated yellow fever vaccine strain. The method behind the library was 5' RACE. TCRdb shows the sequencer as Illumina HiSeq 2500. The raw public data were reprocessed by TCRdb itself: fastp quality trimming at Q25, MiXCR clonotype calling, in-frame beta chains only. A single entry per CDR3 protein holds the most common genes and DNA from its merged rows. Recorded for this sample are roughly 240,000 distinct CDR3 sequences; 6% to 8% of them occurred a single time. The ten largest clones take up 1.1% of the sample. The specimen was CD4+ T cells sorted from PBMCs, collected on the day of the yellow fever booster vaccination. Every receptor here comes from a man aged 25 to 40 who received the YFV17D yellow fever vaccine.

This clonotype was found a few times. DNA of the CDR3: TGCGCCAGCAGCTACCCGGGTTCTAACTATGGCTACACCTTC. It encodes CASSYPGSNYGYTF. The genes are TRBV5-1 and TRBJ1-2; no reliable D call. The length of the CDR3 is 14 residues. V was cut by 3 bases and J by 0 bases, with 9 bases left in between. Germline V gene sequence: CDR1 SGHRS, CDR2 YFSETQ.

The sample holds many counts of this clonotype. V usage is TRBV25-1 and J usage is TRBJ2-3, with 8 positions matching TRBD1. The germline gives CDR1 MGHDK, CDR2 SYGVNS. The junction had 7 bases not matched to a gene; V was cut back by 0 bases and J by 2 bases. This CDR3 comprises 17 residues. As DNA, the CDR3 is TGTGCCAGCAGTGAATATATCAGACAGGGGACCACAGATACGCAGTATTTT. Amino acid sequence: CASSEYIRQGTTDTQYF. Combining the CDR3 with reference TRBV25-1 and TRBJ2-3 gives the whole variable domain EADIYQTPRYLVIGTGKKITLECSQTMGHDKMYWYQQDPGMELHLIHYSYGVNSTEKGDLSSESTVSRIRTEHFPLTLESARPSHTSQYLCASSEYIRQGTTDTQYFGPGTRLTVL.

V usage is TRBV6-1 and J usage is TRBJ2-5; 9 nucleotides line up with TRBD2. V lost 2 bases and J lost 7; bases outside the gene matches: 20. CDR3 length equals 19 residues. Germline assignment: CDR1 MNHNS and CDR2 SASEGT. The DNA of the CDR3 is TGTGCCAGCAGTGAAAGGACTAGCGCGACCTCAACTACGGGGGGGACCCAGTACTTC. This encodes CASSERTSATSTTGGTQYF.

This CDR3 reads CATRGTSGSPRDEQFF. CDR3 sequence (DNA): TGTGCCACCCGCGGGACTAGCGGGAGCCCGAGGGATGAGCAGTTCTTC. The chain couples TRBV27 to TRBJ2-1, with TRBD2 matching 14 bases. The germline V gene encodes CDR1 MNHEY and CDR2 SMNVEV (reference sequence). The CDR3 loop spans 16 amino acids. V was pared by 10 bases and J by 8 bases, with 13 bases of the junction left unmatched.

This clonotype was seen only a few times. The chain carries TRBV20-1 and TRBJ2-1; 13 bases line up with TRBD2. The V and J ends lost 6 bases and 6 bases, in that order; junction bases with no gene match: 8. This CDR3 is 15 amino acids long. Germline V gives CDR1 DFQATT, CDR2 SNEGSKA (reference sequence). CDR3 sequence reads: CSARTSGRGGNEQFF. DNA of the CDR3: TGCAGTGCGAGGACTAGCGGGAGAGGGGGCAATGAGCAGTTCTTC.

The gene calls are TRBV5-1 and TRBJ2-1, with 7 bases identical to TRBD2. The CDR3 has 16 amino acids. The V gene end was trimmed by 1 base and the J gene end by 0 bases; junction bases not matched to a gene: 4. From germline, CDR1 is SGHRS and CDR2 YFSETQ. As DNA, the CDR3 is TGCGCCAGCAGCTTGCCTAGCGGCAGCTCCTACAATGAGCAGTTCTTC. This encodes CASSLPSGSSYNEQFF.

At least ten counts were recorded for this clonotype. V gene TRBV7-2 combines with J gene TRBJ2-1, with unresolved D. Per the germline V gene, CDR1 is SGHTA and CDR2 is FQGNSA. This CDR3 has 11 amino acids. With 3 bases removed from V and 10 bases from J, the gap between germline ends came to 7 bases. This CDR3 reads CASSFPSEQFF. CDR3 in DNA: TGTGCCAGCAGCTTTCCCTCAGAGCAGTTCTTC.

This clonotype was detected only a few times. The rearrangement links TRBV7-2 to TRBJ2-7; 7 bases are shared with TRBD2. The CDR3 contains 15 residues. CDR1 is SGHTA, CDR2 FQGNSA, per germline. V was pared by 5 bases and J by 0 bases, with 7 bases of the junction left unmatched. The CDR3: CASSTASGNSYEQYF. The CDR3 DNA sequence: TGTGCCAGCAGCACTGCTAGCGGCAACTCCTACGAGCAGTACTTC.

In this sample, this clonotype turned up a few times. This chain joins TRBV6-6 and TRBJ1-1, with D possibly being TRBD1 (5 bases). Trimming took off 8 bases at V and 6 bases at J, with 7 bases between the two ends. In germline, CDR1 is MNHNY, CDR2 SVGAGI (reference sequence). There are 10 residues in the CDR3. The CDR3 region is CASRGPEAFF. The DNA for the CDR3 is TGTGCCAGCCGGGGCCCTGAAGCTTTCTTT.

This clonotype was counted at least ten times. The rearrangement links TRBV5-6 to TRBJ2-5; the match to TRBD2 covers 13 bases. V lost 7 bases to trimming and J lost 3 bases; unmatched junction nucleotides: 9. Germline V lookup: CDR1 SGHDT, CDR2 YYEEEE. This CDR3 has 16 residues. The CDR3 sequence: CASETPGLAGKETQYF. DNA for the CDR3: TGTGCCAGCGAGACGCCGGGACTAGCGGGGAAAGAGACCCAGTACTTC.

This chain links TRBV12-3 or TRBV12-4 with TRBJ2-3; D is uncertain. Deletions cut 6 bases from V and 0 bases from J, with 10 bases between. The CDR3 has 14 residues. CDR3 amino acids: CASRVATSTDTQYF. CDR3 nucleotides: TGTGCCAGCAGGGTAGCAACTAGCACAGATACGCAGTATTTT.

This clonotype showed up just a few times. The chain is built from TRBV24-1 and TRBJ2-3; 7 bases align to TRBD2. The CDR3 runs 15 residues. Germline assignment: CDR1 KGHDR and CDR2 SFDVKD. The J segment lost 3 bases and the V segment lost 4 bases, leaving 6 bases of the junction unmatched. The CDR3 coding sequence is TGTGCCACCAGTGACCCCGGAGCGGGGACAGATACGCAGTATTTT. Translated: CATSDPGAGTDTQYF.

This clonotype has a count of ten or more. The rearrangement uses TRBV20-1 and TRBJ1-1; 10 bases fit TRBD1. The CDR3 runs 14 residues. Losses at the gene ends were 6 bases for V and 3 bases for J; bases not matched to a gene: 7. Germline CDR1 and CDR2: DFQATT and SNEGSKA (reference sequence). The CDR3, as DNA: TGCAGTGCCCAAAAGACAGGGGGCTACACTGAAGCTTTCTTT. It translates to CSAQKTGGYTEAFF.

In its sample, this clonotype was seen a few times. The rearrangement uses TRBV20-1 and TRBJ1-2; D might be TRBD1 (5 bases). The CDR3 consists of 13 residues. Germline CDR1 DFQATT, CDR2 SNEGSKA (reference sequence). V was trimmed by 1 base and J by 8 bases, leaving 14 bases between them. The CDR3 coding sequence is TGCAGTGCTAGAGTGTGGGGCGATGCGGGCTACACCTTC. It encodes CSARVWGDAGYTF.

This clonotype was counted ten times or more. CDR3 protein: CASSQDLAGYSDTQYF. The CDR3 region has the DNA TGTGCCAGCAGCCAAGATCTAGCGGGATATTCAGATACGCAGTATTTT. This rearrangement joins TRBV3-1 to TRBJ2-3; 9 nucleotides agree with TRBD2. The CDR3 consists of 16 residues. The germline V gene encodes CDR1 LGHDT and CDR2 YNNKEL (reference sequence). V trimming: 0 bases; J trimming: 4 bases; junction bases outside the gene matches: 5.

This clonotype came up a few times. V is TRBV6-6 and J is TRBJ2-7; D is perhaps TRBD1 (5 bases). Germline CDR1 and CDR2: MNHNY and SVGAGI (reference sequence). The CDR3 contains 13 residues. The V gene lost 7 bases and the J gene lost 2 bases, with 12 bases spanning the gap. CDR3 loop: CASTLTETYEQYF. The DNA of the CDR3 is TGTGCCAGCACCCTGACAGAGACCTACGAGCAGTACTTC.

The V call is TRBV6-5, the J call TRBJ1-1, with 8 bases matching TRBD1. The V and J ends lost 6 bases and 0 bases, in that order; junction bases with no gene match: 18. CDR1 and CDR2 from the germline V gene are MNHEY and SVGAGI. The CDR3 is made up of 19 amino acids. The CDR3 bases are TGTGCCAGCAGATCTCGCCGGACAGGGAAAAAGGGGATGAACACTGAAGCTTTCTTT. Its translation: CASRSRRTGKKGMNTEAFF.

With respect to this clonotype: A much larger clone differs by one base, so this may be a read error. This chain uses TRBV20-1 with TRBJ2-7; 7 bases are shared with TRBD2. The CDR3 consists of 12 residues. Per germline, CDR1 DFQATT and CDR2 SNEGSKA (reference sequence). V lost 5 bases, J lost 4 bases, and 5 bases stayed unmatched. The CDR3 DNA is TGCAGTGCTGCGGGGGAGGGGTACGAGCAGTACTTC. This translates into CSAAGEGYEQYF.

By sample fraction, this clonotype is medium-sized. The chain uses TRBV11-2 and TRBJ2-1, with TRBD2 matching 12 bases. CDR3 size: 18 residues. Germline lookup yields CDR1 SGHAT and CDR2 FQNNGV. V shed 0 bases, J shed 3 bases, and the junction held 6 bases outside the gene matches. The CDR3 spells CASSLEGTSGRFYNEQFF. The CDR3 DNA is TGTGCCAGCAGCTTAGAGGGGACTAGCGGGCGGTTCTACAATGAGCAGTTCTTC.

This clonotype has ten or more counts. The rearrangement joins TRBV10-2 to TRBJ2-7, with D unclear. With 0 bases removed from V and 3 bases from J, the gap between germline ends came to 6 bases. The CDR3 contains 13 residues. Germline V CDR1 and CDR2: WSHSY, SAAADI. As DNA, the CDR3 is TGCGCCAGCAGTGAGTCCGACCACTACGAGCAGTACTTC. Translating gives CASSESDHYEQYF.

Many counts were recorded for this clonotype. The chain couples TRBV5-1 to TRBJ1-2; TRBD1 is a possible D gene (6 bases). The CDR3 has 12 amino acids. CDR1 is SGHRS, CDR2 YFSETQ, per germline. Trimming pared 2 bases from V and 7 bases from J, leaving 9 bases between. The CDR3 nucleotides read TGCGCCAGCAGCTTACAGGGCTCTGGCTACACCTTC. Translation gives CASSLQGSGYTF.

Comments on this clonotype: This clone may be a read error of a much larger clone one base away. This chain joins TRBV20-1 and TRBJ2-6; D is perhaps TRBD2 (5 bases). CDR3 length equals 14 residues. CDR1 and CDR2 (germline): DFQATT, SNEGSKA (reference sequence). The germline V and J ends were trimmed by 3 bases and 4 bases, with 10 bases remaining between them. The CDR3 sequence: CSASPDSGANVLTF. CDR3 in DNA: TGCAGTGCTAGCCCGGACTCGGGGGCCAACGTCCTGACTTTC.

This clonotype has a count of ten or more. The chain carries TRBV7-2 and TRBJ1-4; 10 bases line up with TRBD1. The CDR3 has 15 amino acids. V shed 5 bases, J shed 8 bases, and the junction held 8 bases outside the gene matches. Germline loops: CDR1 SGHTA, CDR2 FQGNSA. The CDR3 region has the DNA TGTGCCAGCAGCGACCGGGACAGGGGCGAGGAAAAACTGTTTTTT. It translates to CASSDRDRGEEKLFF.

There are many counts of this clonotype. The CDR3 loop reads CASSSDLTGPEGAFF. Here the CDR3 DNA reads TGCGCCAGCAGTTCGGACTTGACAGGACCCGAAGGAGCTTTCTTT. V gene TRBV23-1 combines with J gene TRBJ1-1; possible D gene TRBD1, 6 bases. TRBV23-1 is annotated as an ORF whose role is uncertain. The CDR3 length is 15 residues. The V gene lost 5 bases and the J gene lost 10 bases, with 23 bases spanning the gap.

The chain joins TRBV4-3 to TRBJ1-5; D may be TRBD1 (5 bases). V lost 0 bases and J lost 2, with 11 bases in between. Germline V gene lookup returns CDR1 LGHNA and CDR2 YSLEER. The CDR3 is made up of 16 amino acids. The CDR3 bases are TGCGCCAGCAGCCAAGAGTTCGGGGGTGGCAATCAGCCCCAGCATTTT. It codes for CASSQEFGGGNQPQHF.

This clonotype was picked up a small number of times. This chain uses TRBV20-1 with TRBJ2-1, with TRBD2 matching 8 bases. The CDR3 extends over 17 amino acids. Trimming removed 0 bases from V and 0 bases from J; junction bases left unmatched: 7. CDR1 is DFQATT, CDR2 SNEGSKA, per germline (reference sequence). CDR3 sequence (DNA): TGCAGTGCTAGAGATTTAACTAGCGGACCCTCCTACAATGAGCAGTTCTTC. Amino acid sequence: CSARDLTSGPSYNEQFF.

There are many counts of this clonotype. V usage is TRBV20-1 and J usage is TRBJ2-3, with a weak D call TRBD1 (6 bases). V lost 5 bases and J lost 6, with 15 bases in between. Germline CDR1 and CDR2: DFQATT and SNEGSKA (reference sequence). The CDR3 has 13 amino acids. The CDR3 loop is CSASTGQLDTQYF. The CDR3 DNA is TGCAGTGCTTCCACTGGACAGTTGGATACGCAGTATTTT.

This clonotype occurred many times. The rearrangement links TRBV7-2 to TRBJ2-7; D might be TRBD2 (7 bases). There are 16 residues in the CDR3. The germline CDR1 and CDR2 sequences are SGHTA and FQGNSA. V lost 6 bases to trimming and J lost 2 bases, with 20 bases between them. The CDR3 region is CASSFRGGGLTYEQYF. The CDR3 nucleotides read TGTGCCAGCAGTTTCCGAGGGGGGGGATTAACCTACGAGCAGTACTTC.

The CDR3 spells CASSSDGDSYEQYF. CDR3 bases: TGCGCCAGCAGCTCGGATGGGGACTCCTACGAGCAGTACTTC. The rearrangement links TRBV5-1 to TRBJ2-7; D call uncertain. Trimming pared 3 bases from V and 0 bases from J, leaving 10 bases between. The CDR3 has 14 residues. Germline V gene sequence: CDR1 SGHRS, CDR2 YFSETQ.

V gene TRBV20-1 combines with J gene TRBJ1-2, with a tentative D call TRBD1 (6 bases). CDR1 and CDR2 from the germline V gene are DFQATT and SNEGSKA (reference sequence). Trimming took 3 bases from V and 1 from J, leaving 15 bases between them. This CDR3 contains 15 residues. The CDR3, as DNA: TGCAGTGCTAGGATACAGGGTCGCGATAACTATGGCTACACCTTC. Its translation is CSARIQGRDNYGYTF.

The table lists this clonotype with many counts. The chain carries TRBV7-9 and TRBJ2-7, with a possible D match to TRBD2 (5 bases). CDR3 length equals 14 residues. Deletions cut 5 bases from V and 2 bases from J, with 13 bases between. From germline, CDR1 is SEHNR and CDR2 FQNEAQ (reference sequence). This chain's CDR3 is CASSPPSGTYEQYF. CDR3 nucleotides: TGTGCCAGCAGCCCCCCTTCGGGAACCTACGAGCAGTACTTC.

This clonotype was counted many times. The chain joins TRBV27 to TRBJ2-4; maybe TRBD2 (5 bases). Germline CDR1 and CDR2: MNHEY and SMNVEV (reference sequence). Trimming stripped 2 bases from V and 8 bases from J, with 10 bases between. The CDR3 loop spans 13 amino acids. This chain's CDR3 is CASSLTWRDIQYF. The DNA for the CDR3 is TGTGCCAGCAGTTTAACCTGGCGGGACATTCAGTACTTC.